This paragraph reports one T cell receptor (beta chain). The table came from immunoSEQ multiplex PCR; TCRdb's copy has only in-frame clones and leaves some out. The repertoire holds fewer than 95,000 clones, with about 89% as singletons. The V segment lost 3 bases and the J segment 10 bases; nucleotides outside the gene matches: 8. CDR1 is LNHDA, CDR2 SQIVND, per germline (reference sequence). CDR3 length equals 15 residues. This sample is part of a study of control samples from healthy donors and cancer patients. The chain has TRBV19 and TRBJ1-6; 8 positions match TRBD1. Material: blood. The origin of this receptor is a man aged 25-40 years in good health. CDR3 residues: CASSIIPTGGSPLHF. The CDR3 DNA reads TGTGCCAGTAGTATCATCCCCACAGGGGGATCACCCCTCCACTTT.